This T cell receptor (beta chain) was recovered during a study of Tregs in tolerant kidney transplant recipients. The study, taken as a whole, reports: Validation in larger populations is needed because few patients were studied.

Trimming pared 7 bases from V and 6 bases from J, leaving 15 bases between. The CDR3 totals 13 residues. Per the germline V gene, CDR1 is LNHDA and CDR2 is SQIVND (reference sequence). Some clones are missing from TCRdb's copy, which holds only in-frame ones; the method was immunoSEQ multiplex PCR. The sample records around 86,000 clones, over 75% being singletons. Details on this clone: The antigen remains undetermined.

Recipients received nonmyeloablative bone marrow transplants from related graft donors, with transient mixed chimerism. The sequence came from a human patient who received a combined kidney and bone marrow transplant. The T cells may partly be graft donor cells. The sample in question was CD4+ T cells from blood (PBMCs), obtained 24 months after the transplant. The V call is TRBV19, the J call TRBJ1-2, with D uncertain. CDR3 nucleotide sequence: TGTGCCAGTACCCCGGGGAGGGTACATGGCTACACCTTC. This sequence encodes CASTPGRVHGYTF. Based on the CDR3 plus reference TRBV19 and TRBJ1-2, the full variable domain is DGGITQSPKYLFRKEGQNVTLSCEQNLNHDAMYWYRQDPGQGLRLIYYSQIVNDFQKGDIAEGYSVSREKKESFPLTVTSAQKNPTAFYLCASTPGRVHGYTFGSGTRLTVV.